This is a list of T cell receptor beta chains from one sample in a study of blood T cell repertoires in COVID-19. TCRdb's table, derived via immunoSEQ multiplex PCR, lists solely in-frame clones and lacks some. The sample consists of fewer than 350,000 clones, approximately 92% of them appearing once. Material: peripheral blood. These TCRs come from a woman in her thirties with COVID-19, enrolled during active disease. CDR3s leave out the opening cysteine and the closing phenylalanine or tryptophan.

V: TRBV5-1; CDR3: ASSLAQAAGYT
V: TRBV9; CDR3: ASSAPTPSSYNEQF
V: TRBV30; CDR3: AWSAPGMADTQY
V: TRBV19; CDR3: ASLSGNQPQH
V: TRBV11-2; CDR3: ASSFGQGYSPLH
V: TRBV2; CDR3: ASREPQGATEAF
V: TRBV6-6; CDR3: ASSYRAGWETQY
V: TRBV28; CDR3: ASSLDSPQTEAF
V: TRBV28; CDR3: ASSWRTGEKLF
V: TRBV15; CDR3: ATSRALEAPMNTEAF
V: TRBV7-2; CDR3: ASSLVVQGAFGYGYT
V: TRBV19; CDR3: ASSTGQGVPGELF
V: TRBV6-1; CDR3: ASSELRRGSQH
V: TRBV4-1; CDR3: ASSQDSDTSYEQY
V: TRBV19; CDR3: ASSIAGGQPQH
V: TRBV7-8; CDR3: ASSHTREGGLIYEQY
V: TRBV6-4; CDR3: ASSDSFTGHYNEQF
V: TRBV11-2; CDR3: ASSFSGTGELF
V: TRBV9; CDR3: ASSPRGSGSGTYNEQF
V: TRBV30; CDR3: AWSVLEGRWSPEAF
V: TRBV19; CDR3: ASSIDLWGRASNEQF
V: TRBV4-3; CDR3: ASRPSLAVGGGQY
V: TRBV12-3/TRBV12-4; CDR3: ASSFAASYEQY
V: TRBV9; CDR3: ASSVAPGGGPYEQY
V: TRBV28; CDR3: ASSLIPGGIPGELF
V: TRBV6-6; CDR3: ASSPLGGRGTEAF
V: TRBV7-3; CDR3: ASSPQGLAGGELF
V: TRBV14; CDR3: ASSQGGGTGSTDTQY
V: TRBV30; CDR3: AWSRGRGVTDTQY
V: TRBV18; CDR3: ASSPGQGYVGGELF
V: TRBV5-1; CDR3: ASSSLAGGSYNEQF
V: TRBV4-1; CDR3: ASSPTTGGIDGYT
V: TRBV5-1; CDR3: ASRQTGPGNTIY
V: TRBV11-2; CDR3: ASSRREGTYYEQY
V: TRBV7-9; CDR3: ASSLSGTGSFNQPQH
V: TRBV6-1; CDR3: ASSESGNQPQH
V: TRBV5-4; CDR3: ASSLVQTSGKYAYEQY
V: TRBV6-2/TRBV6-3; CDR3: ASSYGDAGLAQETQY
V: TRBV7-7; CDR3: ASSPGTSGSMTGELF
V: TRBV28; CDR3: ASTLGREQF
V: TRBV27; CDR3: ASSFITGSGYT
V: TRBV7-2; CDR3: ASSLTSGRNTQY
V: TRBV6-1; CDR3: ASSEMAGTNTGELF
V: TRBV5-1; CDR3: ASSLNPGRANYGYT